Following are 26 T cell receptor beta chains from one sample sequenced in a study of T cells after yellow fever vaccination. TCRdb ran MiXCR on the 5' RACE reads and lists one entry per CDR3 protein. The table has hundreds of thousands of distinct CDR3 sequences, less than 20% seen once; the top ten hold roughly 17%. The sequencing used PBMCs, collected 5 days after the first yellow fever vaccination. Source of these receptors: a man aged 18 to 30 who received the YFV17D yellow fever vaccine.

This clonotype was observed a handful of times. The rearrangement uses TRBV7-9 and TRBJ2-7; a possible D gene is TRBD2 (5 bases). Germline CDR1 is SEHNR and CDR2 is FQNEAQ (reference sequence). V gave up 5 bases and J gave up 3 bases, with 8 bases separating them. The CDR3 covers 12 residues. The DNA of the CDR3 is TGTGCCAGCAGCGCCCGGGGCTACGAGCAGTACTTC. This translates into CASSARGYEQYF.

The chain is built from TRBV6-1 and TRBJ1-2; 10 positions agree with TRBD1. The CDR3 is 15 residues long. V lost 6 bases, J lost 0 bases, and 4 bases stayed unmatched. Germline V gene lookup returns CDR1 MNHNS and CDR2 SASEGT. The DNA for the CDR3 is TGTGCCAGCAGGGACAGGGGGGGAACTAACTATGGCTACACCTTC. This gives the protein CASRDRGGTNYGYTF.

Only a few counts were recorded for this clonotype. V is TRBV6-1 and J is TRBJ2-3; a weak D match, TRBD1 (6 bases). Trimming took 5 bases from V and 4 from J, leaving 16 bases between them. The CDR3 totals 15 residues. Germline lookup yields CDR1 MNHNS and CDR2 SASEGT. The CDR3 loop reads CASSTGMGGADTQYF. The CDR3, as DNA: TGTGCCAGCAGTACAGGGATGGGTGGGGCAGATACGCAGTATTTT.

V and J are TRBV6-5 and TRBJ2-5; 14 bases match TRBD2. Germline CDR1 and CDR2: MNHEY and SVGAGI. The V and J ends lost 4 bases and 4 bases, in that order; junction bases with no gene match: 5. This CDR3 region has 16 residues. DNA for the CDR3: TGTGCCAGCAGTTTGTCCGGACTAGCGGGGGGAGAGACCCAGTACTTC. Translating gives CASSLSGLAGGETQYF.

This clonotype was detected only a few times. This chain joins TRBV28 and TRBJ2-2; 8 nucleotides align to TRBD2. The V gene end was trimmed by 6 bases and the J gene end by 3 bases; junction bases not matched to a gene: 3. The CDR3 totals 14 residues. Germline V gene lookup returns CDR1 MDHEN and CDR2 SYDVKM. The DNA of the CDR3 is TGTGCCAGCAGAGCTAGCGGGCACACCGGGGAGCTGTTTTTT. The encoded protein is CASRASGHTGELFF.

In its sample, this clonotype was seen many times. The V call is TRBV7-2, the J call TRBJ1-5; the D gene is possibly TRBD1 (6 bases). Germline CDR1 reads SGHTA; CDR2 reads FQGNSA. V lost 5 bases and J lost 11, with 16 bases in between. The CDR3 runs 13 residues. The CDR3 loop is CASSVRGDQAQHF. The CDR3 region has the DNA TGTGCCAGCAGCGTAAGGGGGGATCAAGCCCAGCATTTT. Full variable domain (rest looked up from reference TRBV7-2 and TRBJ1-5): GAGVSQSPSNKVTEKGKDVELRCDPISGHTALYWYRQSLGQGLEFLIYFQGNSAPDKSGLPSDRFSAERTGGSVSTLTIQRTQQEDSAVYLCASSVRGDQAQHFGDGTRLSIL.

This clonotype has a handful of counts. The chain recombines TRBV29-1 with TRBJ1-2, with 8 bases identical to TRBD1. This CDR3 comprises 11 residues. V was pared by 3 bases and J by 9 bases, with 3 bases of the junction left unmatched. CDR1 is SQVTM, CDR2 ANQGSEA, per germline. The CDR3 nucleotides are TGCAGCGTTGAGCAGGGGGCGAGCTACACCTTC. Protein product: CSVEQGASYTF.

This clonotype was observed a handful of times. The V gene is TRBV5-1, the J gene TRBJ2-7; 10 bases map to TRBD1. This CDR3 contains 15 residues. After removal of 4 bases from V and 5 bases from J, the junction contained 9 bases not matched to a gene. Germline V lookup: CDR1 SGHRS, CDR2 YFSETQ. The CDR3 DNA reads TGCGCCAGCAGCGACGGGACAGGGGTAAATGACGAGCAGTACTTC. Its protein is CASSDGTGVNDEQYF.

This clonotype has more than one count but fewer than ten. J is TRBJ2-6 and V is TRBV15; D is ambiguous. There are 16 residues in the CDR3. Per the germline V gene, CDR1 is LNHNV and CDR2 is YYDKDF (reference sequence). The V end was cut by 4 bases, the J end by 3 bases, with 13 bases between. In nucleotides, the CDR3 is TGTGCCACCAGCAAATTAGTCGGTGTTGGGGCCAACGTCCTGACTTTC. The encoded protein is CATSKLVGVGANVLTF.

A few counts support this clonotype. The V and J genes are TRBV12-3 or TRBV12-4 and TRBJ1-2, with D possibly being TRBD1 (5 bases). Trimming cost V 5 bases and J 0 bases, with 13 bases left between them. This CDR3 is built from 15 residues. CDR3 nucleotide sequence: TGTGCCAGCAGTACGACGGGGGGAGCTAACTATGGCTACACCTTC. Translation: CASSTTGGANYGYTF.

The chain recombines TRBV12-3 or TRBV12-4 with TRBJ2-1; 11 bases map to TRBD2. Unmatched junction bases numbered 4, after V lost 3 bases and J lost 6 bases. The length of the CDR3 is 15 residues. The CDR3 nucleotides are TGTGCCAGCAGTTTTAATAGCGGGGGGGCCAATGAGCAGTTCTTC. Its protein is CASSFNSGGANEQFF.

V gene TRBV6-5 combines with J gene TRBJ2-1, with D maybe TRBD2 (7 bases). The V end was cut by 0 bases, the J end by 7 bases, with 13 bases between. The CDR3 runs to 15 residues. CDR1 MNHEY and CDR2 SVGAGI come from the germline V gene. The CDR3 DNA reads TGTGCCAGCAGTTACTCGCGGGGGCTCAATAATGAGCAGTTCTTC. Its protein product is CASSYSRGLNNEQFF.

This clonotype has more than one count but fewer than ten. The gene calls are TRBV28 and TRBJ2-3, with 7 bases aligning to TRBD2. The CDR3 has 15 residues. Looked up from germline, CDR1 is MDHEN and CDR2 is SYDVKM. Trimming took 8 bases from V and 4 from J; bases not matched to a gene: 12. This chain's CDR3 is CASPMVERGSDTQYF. The CDR3 nucleotides read TGTGCCAGCCCAATGGTCGAGCGGGGTTCAGATACGCAGTATTTT.

This clonotype was observed a handful of times. The rearrangement uses TRBV6-6 and TRBJ1-2; D not certain. CDR1 is MNHNY, CDR2 SVGAGI, per germline (reference sequence). This CDR3 is built from 13 residues. Trimming removed 2 bases at V and 3 bases at J, with 7 bases between. This CDR3 is CASSYGLDYGYTF. DNA for the CDR3: TGTGCCAGCAGTTACGGACTAGACTATGGCTACACCTTC.

The J gene is TRBJ2-6, the V gene TRBV10-1, with D perhaps matching TRBD1 (6 bases). V lost 3 bases and J 0 bases, leaving 15 bases between the germline ends. This CDR3 has 18 amino acids. Looked up from germline, CDR1 is WNHNN and CDR2 is SYGVQD (reference sequence). The CDR3 protein is CASSDSRQGSSGANVLTF. The DNA of the CDR3 is TGCGCCAGCAGTGATTCGCGGCAGGGGAGCTCTGGGGCCAACGTCCTGACTTTC.

This clonotype was counted ten times or more. This chain links TRBV6-2 or TRBV6-3 with TRBJ2-7; 7 bases line up with TRBD1. V dropped 6 bases and J dropped 4; count of bases not matched to a gene: 0. The CDR3 spans 11 residues. The germline gives CDR1 MNHEY, CDR2 SVGEGT. The CDR3 region is CASSRGYEQYV. The CDR3 DNA is TGTGCCAGCAGCAGGGGGTACGAGCAGTACGTC.

This clonotype was seen more than once but under ten times. This CDR3 is CASSLAGQGADTDTQYF. The CDR3, as DNA: TGTGCCAGCAGCTTAGCGGGACAGGGGGCAGACACAGATACGCAGTATTTT. The chain has TRBV7-2 and TRBJ2-3; 12 positions agree with TRBD1. The CDR3 is 17 residues long. The germline V gene encodes CDR1 SGHTA and CDR2 FQGNSA. Trimming cost V 0 bases and J 2 bases; bases outside gene matches: 3.

The chain has TRBV12-3 or TRBV12-4 and TRBJ2-1; 7 bases line up with TRBD1. This CDR3 spans 15 amino acids. V shed 4 bases and J 7 bases; nucleotides not matched to a gene: 10. The CDR3 sequence is CASSSTDRNSNEQFF. The CDR3 DNA sequence: TGTGCCAGCAGTTCCACGGACAGGAATAGTAATGAGCAGTTCTTC.

The chain is built from TRBV20-1 and TRBJ2-5; weak D call: TRBD2 (6 bases). The V end was cut by 2 bases, the J end by 0 bases, with 10 bases between. Per the germline V gene, CDR1 is DFQATT and CDR2 is SNEGSKA (reference sequence). The CDR3 sequence is 14 residues long. The CDR3 bases are TGCAGTGCTAGAATCCGGGACTACCAAGAGACCCAGTACTTC. Translation gives CSARIRDYQETQYF.

The rearrangement joins TRBV7-9 to TRBJ2-7; D could derive from TRBD1 or TRBD2 (5 bases each). Trimming removed 5 bases from V and 3 bases from J, with 17 bases in between. The CDR3 length is 15 residues. Germline values: CDR1 SEHNR, CDR2 FQNEAQ (reference sequence). CDR3 in DNA: TGTGCCAGCAGCCCACGAGGCCCGGGACGCTACGAGCAGTACGTC. The encoded protein is CASSPRGPGRYEQYV.

This clonotype was seen only a few times. The chain couples TRBV6-2 or TRBV6-3 to TRBJ1-1; a weak D match, TRBD1 (5 bases). Trimming shortened V by 5 bases and J by 11 bases, and 18 bases separated the two germline ends. This CDR3 contains 13 residues. CDR1 and CDR2 from the germline V gene are MNHEY and SVGEGT. The chain's CDR3 is CASSPRDSSEAFF. The CDR3 DNA reads TGTGCCAGCAGTCCCAGGGACTCTAGCGAGGCTTTCTTT.

This clonotype has a handful of counts. The chain is built from TRBV4-1 and TRBJ1-2; D perhaps matches TRBD1 (5 bases). From germline, CDR1 is MGHRA and CDR2 YSYEKL. There are 12 residues in the CDR3. V lost 7 bases to trimming and J lost 8 bases, with 14 bases between them. CDR3 sequence (DNA): TGCGCCAGCACCGGGGAGGGGCGAGGCTACACCTTC. It codes for CASTGEGRGYTF.

This chain connects TRBV24-1 to TRBJ2-1; the D gene could be TRBD1 or TRBD2 (5 bases each). Germline V CDR1 and CDR2: KGHDR, SFDVKD. The ends were cut back, 12 bases at V and 10 bases at J, with 18 bases in the middle. The CDR3 has 12 amino acids. CDR3 residues: CAAGTPVREQFF. The CDR3 nucleotides are TGTGCCGCCGGGACCCCGGTGAGGGAGCAGTTCTTC.

This clonotype was counted a few times. The J gene is TRBJ1-1, the V gene TRBV20-1; TRBD1 matches 9 bases. The germline V gene encodes CDR1 DFQATT and CDR2 SNEGSKA (reference sequence). This CDR3 has 13 amino acids. Germline trimming cut 5 bases from V and 5 bases from J; bases unmatched to any gene: 6. CDR3 in DNA: TGCAGTGCTTACACAGGGGGCAGAACTGAAGCTTTCTTT. Protein sequence: CSAYTGGRTEAFF.

The CDR3 DNA sequence: TGTGCCAGCAGCACATACAGGGGAGAGACTGAAGCTTTCTTT. Protein sequence: CASSTYRGETEAFF. The chain carries TRBV5-5 and TRBJ1-1; 7 bases fit TRBD1. Looked up from germline, CDR1 is SGHKS and CDR2 is YYEKEE (reference sequence). After removal of 4 bases from V and 5 bases from J, the junction contained 8 bases not matched to a gene. The CDR3 spans 14 residues. The full variable domain, with the rest looked up from reference TRBV5-5 and TRBJ1-1, is DAGVTQSPTHLIKTRGQQVTLRCSPISGHKSVSWYQQVLGQGPQFIFQYYEKEERGRGNFPDRFSARQFPNYSSELNVNALLLGDSALYLCASSTYRGETEAFFGQGTRLTVV.

This clonotype was seen a handful of times. The chain's CDR3 is CASRPGDSGANVLTF. In DNA form, the CDR3 reads TGTGCCAGTAGGCCAGGGGACTCTGGGGCCAACGTCCTGACTTTC. This rearrangement joins TRBV19 to TRBJ2-6; D is perhaps TRBD1 (6 bases). The CDR3 loop spans 15 amino acids. V lost 6 bases to trimming and J lost 0 bases, with 9 bases between them. The germline V gene encodes CDR1 LNHDA and CDR2 SQIVND (reference sequence). Drawing the rest from reference TRBV19 and TRBJ2-6, the complete variable domain is DGGITQSPKYLFRKEGQNVTLSCEQNLNHDAMYWYRQDPGQGLRLIYYSQIVNDFQKGDIAEGYSVSREKKESFPLTVTSAQKNPTAFYLCASRPGDSGANVLTFGAGSRLTVL.